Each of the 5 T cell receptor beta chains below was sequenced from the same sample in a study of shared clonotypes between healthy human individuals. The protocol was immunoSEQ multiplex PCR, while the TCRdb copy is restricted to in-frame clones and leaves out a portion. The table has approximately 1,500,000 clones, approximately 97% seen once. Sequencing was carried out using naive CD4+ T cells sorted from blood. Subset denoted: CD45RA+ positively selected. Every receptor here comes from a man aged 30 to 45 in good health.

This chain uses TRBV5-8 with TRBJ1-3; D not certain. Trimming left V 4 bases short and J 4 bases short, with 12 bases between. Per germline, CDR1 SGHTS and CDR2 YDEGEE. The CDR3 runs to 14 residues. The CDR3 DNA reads TGTGCCAGCAGCCCTCACGGCGGAGGAAACACCATATATTTT. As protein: CASSPHGGGNTIYF.

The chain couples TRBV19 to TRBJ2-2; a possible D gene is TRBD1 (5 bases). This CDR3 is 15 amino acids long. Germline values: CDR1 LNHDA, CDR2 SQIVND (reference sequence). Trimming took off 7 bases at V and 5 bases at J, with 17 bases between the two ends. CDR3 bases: TGTGCCAGTACCCCCCTCGGGCAGGGAACCGGGGAGCTGTTTTTT. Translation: CASTPLGQGTGELFF.

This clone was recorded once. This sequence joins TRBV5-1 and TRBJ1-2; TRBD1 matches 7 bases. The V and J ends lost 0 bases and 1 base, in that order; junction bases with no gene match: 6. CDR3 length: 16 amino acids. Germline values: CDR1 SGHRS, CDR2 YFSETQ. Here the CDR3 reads CASSLGGQSINYGYTF. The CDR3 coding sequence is TGCGCCAGCAGCTTGGGGGGACAGAGTATTAACTATGGCTACACCTTC. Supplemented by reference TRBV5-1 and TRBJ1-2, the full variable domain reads KAGVTQTPRYLIKTRGQQVTLSCSPISGHRSVSWYQQTPGQGLQFLFEYFSETQRNKGNFPGRFSGRQFSNSRSEMNVSTLELGDSALYLCASSLGGQSINYGYTFGSGTRLTVV.

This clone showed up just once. CDR3: CASSETNRAGYTF. CDR3 coding DNA: TGTGCCAGCAGTGAGACTAACAGGGCTGGCTACACCTTC. The chain combines TRBV28 with TRBJ1-2, with D possibly being TRBD1 (6 bases). Germline V CDR1 and CDR2: MDHEN, SYDVKM. Deletions cut 5 bases from V and 7 bases from J, with 14 bases between. The CDR3 is 13 residues long.

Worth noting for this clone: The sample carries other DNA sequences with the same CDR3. CDR3 sequence: CASSVVGTNEQFF. CDR3 coding DNA: TGTGCCAGCAGCGTAGTTGGGACCAATGAGCAGTTCTTC. J is TRBJ2-1 and V is TRBV9; tentatively, D is TRBD1 or TRBD2 (5 bases each). The V and J ends lost 0 bases and 6 bases respectively, with 7 bases between them. Looked up from germline, CDR1 is SGDLS and CDR2 is YYNGEE. The CDR3 sequence is 13 residues long.